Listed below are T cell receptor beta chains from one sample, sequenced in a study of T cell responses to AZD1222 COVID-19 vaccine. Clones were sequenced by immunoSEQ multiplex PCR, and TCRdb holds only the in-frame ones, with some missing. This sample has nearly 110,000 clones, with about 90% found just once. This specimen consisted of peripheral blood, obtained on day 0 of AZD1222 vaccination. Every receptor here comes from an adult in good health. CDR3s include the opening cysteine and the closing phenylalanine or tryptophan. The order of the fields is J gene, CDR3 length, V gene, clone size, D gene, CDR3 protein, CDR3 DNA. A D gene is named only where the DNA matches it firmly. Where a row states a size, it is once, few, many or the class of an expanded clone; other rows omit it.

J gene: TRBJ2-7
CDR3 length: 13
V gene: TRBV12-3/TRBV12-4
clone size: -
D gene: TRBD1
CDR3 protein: CASSFKGAAEQYF
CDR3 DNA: TGTGCCAGCAGTTTTAAGGGGGCAGCCGAGCAGTACTTC

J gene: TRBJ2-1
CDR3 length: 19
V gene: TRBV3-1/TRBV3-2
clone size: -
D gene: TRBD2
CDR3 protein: CASSQDPGLAPSSYNEQFF
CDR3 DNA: TGTGCCAGCAGCCAAGATCCCGGACTAGCGCCGAGCTCCTACAATGAGCAGTTCTTC

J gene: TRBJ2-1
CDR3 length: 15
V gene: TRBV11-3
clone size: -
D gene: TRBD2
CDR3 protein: CASSSRLAGEVEQFF
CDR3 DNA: TGTGCCAGCAGCTCTCGACTAGCGGGAGAGGTTGAGCAGTTCTTC

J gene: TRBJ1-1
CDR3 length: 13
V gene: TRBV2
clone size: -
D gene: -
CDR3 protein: CASSVSRNTEAFF
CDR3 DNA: TGTGCCAGCAGTGTCAGTAGGAACACTGAAGCTTTCTTT

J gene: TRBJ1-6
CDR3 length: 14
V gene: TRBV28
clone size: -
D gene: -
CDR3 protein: CASRTGYYNSPLHF
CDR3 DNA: TGTGCCAGCAGGACAGGATATTATAATTCACCCCTCCACTTT

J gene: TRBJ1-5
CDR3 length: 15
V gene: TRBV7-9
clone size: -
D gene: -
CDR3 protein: CASSPDGYSNQPQHF
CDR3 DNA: TGTGCCAGCAGTCCCGACGGGTATAGCAATCAGCCCCAGCATTTT

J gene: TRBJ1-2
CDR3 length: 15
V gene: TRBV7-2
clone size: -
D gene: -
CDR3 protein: CASSPPTGGVTGYTF
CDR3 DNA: TGTGCCAGCAGCCCGCCCACCGGGGGGGTAACTGGCTACACCTTC

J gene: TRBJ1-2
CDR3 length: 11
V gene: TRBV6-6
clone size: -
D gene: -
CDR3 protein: CASGSNYGYTF
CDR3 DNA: TGTGCCAGCGGGAGTAACTATGGCTACACCTTC

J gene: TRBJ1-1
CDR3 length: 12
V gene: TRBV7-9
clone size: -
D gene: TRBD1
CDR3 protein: CASSPKDRAAFF
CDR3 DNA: TGTGCCAGCAGCCCCAAGGACAGGGCGGCTTTCTTT

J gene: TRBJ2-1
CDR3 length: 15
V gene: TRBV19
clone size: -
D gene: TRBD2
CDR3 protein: CASSVGAGNYNEQFF
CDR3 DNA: TGTGCCAGTAGTGTGGGAGCGGGGAACTACAATGAGCAGTTCTTC

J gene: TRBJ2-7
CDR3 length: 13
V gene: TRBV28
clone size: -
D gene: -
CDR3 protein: CASSFPGNYEQYF
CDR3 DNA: TGTGCCAGCAGTTTTCCTGGCAACTACGAGCAGTACTTC

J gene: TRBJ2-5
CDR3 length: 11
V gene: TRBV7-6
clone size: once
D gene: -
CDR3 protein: CASSSQETQYF
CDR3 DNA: TGTGCCAGCAGCTCTCAAGAGACCCAGTACTTC

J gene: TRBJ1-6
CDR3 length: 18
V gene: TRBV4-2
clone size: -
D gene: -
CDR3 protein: CASSQDPQRSSYNSPLHF
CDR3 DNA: TGTGCCAGCAGCCAAGATCCGCAGCGGAGCTCCTATAATTCACCCCTCCACTTT

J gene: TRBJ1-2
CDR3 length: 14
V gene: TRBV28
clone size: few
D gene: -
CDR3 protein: CASSPPPGGYGYTF
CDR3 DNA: TGTGCCAGCAGTCCACCGCCGGGTGGCTATGGCTACACCTTC

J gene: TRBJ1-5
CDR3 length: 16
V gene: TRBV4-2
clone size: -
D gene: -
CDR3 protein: CASSQVWTAGNQPQHF
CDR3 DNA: TGTGCCAGCAGCCAAGTCTGGACCGCGGGCAATCAGCCCCAGCATTTT

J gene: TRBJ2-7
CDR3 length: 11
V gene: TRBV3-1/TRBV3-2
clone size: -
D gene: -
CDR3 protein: CASSLNYEQYF
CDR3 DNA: TGTGCCAGCAGCCTTAACTACGAGCAGTACTTC

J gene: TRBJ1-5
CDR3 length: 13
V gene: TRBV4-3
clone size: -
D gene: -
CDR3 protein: CASSQDRGQPQHF
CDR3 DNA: TGCGCCAGCAGCCAAGATCGGGGCCAGCCCCAGCATTTT

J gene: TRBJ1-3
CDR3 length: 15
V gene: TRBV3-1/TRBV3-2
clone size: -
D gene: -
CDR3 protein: CASSQDLHSGNTIYF
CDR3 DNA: TGTGCCAGCAGCCAAGATCTACACTCTGGAAACACCATATATTTT

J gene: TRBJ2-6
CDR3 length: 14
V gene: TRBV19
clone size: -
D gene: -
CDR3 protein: CASSQGSGANVLTF
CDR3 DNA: TGTGCCAGTAGCCAGGGGTCTGGGGCCAACGTCCTGACTTTC

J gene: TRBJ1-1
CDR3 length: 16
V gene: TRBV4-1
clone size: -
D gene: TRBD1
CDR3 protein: CASSQDRATGGKGAFF
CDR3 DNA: TGCGCCAGCAGCCAAGATAGAGCGACAGGGGGAAAAGGAGCTTTCTTT

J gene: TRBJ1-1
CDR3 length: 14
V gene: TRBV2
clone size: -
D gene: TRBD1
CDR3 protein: CASSLDRGDTEAFF
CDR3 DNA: TGTGCCAGCAGTCTGGACAGGGGGGACACTGAAGCTTTCTTT

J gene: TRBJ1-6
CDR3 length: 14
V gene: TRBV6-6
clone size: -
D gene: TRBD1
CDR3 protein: CAARVRGRDSPLHF
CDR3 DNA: TGTGCCGCGCGAGTAAGGGGGCGAGATTCACCCCTCCACTTT

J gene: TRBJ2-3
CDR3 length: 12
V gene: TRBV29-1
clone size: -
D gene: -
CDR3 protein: CSVDQGTDTQYF
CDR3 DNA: TGCAGCGTTGACCAGGGCACAGATACGCAGTATTTT

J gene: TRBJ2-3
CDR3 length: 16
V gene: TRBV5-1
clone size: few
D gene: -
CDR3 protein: CASSLESRRGTDTQYF
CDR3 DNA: TGCGCCAGCAGCTTGGAGAGTAGGCGTGGCACAGATACGCAGTATTTT

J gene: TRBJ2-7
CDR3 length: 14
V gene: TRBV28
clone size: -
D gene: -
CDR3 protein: CASSKPGVSYEQYF
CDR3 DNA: TGTGCCAGCAGCAAACCGGGGGTGTCCTACGAGCAGTACTTC

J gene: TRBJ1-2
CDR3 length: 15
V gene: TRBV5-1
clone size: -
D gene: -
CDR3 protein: CASSLGETNMHGYTF
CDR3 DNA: TGCGCCAGCAGCTTGGGCGAGACAAATATGCATGGCTACACCTTC

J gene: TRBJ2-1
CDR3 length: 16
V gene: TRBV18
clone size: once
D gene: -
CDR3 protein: CASSPPSTRLYNEQFF
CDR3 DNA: TGTGCCAGCTCACCACCGTCCACTCGTCTGTATAATGAGCAGTTCTTC

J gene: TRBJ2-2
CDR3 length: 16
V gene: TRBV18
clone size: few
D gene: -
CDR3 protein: CASSTESSSNTGELFF
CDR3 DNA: TGTGCCAGCTCAACGGAAAGCAGCTCCAACACCGGGGAGCTGTTTTTT

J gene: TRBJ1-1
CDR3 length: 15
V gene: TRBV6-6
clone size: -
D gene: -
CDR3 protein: CASSYPHGLSTEAFF
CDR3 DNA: TGTGCCAGCAGTTACCCACATGGCCTGAGCACTGAAGCTTTCTTT

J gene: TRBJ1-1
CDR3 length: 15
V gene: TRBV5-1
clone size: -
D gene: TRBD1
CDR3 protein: CASRLQGTGGTEAFF
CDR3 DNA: TGCGCCAGCAGACTACAGGGGACAGGGGGCACTGAAGCTTTCTTT

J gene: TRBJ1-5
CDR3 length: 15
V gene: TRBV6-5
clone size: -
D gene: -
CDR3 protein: CASRRQFSSNQPQHF
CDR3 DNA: TGTGCCAGCAGAAGACAGTTTTCTAGCAATCAGCCCCAGCATTTT

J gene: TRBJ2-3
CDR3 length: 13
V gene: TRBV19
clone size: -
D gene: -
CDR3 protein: CASSTLGRNTQYF
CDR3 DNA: TGTGCCAGTAGTACCCTCGGTAGGAATACGCAGTATTTT

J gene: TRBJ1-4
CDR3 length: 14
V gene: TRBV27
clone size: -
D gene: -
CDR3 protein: CASSRPGLGEKLFF
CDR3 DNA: TGTGCCAGCAGTCGACCGGGGCTGGGTGAAAAACTGTTTTTT

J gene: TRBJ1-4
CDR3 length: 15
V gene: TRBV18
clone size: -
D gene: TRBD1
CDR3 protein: CASSPRQGKDEKLFF
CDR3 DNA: TGTGCCAGCTCACCTAGACAGGGAAAGGATGAAAAACTGTTTTTT

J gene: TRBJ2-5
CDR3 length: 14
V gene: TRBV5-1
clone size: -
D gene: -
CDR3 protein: CASSPAPPQETQYF
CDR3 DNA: TGCGCCAGCAGCCCCGCGCCCCCCCAAGAGACCCAGTACTTC

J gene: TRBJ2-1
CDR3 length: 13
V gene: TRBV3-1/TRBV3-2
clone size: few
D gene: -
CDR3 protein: CASSQATYNEQFF
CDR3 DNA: TGTGCCAGCAGCCAAGCTACATACAATGAGCAGTTCTTC

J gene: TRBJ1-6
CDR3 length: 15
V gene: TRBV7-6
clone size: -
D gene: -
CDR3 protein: CASSFRTVGNSPLHF
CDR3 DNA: TGTGCCAGCAGCTTCAGGACAGTTGGCAATTCACCCCTCCACTTT

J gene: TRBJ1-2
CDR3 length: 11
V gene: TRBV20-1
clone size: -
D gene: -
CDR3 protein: CGGITGFGYTF
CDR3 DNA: TGCGGGGGTATCACAGGGTTTGGCTACACCTTC

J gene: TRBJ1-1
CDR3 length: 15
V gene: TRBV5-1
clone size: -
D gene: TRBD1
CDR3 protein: CASSFWTGWNTEAFF
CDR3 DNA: TGCGCCAGCAGCTTCTGGACAGGGTGGAACACTGAAGCTTTCTTT

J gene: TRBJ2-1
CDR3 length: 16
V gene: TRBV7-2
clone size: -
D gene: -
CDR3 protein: CASSIGTWSSYNEQFF
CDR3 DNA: TGTGCCAGCAGCATCGGGACATGGAGCTCCTACAATGAGCAGTTCTTC

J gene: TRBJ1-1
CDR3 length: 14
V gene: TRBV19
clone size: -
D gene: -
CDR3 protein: CASSIWGGNTEAFF
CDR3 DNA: TGTGCCAGTAGTATTTGGGGGGGAAACACTGAAGCTTTCTTT

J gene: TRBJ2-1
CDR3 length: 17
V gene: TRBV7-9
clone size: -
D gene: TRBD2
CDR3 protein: CASSPRSGFSSYNEQFF
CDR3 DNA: TGTGCCAGCAGCCCTCGTAGCGGGTTCAGCTCCTACAATGAGCAGTTCTTC